The 26 T cell receptor beta chains below come from one sample, sequenced in a study of cytomegalovirus exposure and HLA in healthy donors (dated by TCRdb to between 2016 and 2019). Library preparation used the immunoSEQ multiplex PCR assay. In its TCRdb copy, this immuneACCESS table keeps in-frame sequences only and misses some clones. Where compared with another copy, unresolved V genes explain less than half of these, and the others have no known cause. The sample table shows roughly 84,000 clones, and roughly 91% are seen once. Of the sample, about 1.9% is held by the ten largest clones. Sequencing input: PBMCs. All receptors derive from a young man in good health and CMV-seronegative.

J is TRBJ2-1 and V is TRBV28; possible D gene TRBD1, 6 bases. The CDR3 is 12 amino acids. Trimming cost V 8 bases and J 10 bases, with 15 bases left between them. The germline gives CDR1 MDHEN, CDR2 SYDVKM. The CDR3 is CASDAQGQEQFF. CDR3 nucleotide sequence: TGTGCCAGCGACGCGCAGGGGCAGGAGCAGTTCTTC.

The chain uses TRBV4-1 and TRBJ2-6; 8 nucleotides agree with TRBD1. Germline CDR1 is MGHRA and CDR2 is YSYEKL. The CDR3 has 17 amino acids. The V gene end was trimmed by 4 bases and the J gene end by 1 base; junction bases not matched to a gene: 6. DNA of the CDR3: TGCGCCAGCAGCCCCCGGGACAGGCAATCTGGGGCCAACGTCCTGACTTTC. Translating it yields CASSPRDRQSGANVLTF.

This rearrangement joins TRBV10-3 to TRBJ2-7, with a possible D match to TRBD2 (6 bases). Trimming pared 3 bases from V and 6 bases from J, leaving 12 bases between. CDR1 is ENHRY and CDR2 is SYGVKD in the germline V gene. This CDR3 region has 13 residues. Here the CDR3 DNA reads TGTGCCATCAGTGAACGGGGAGGCGGCGAGCAGTACTTC. It codes for CAISERGGGEQYF.

The V and J genes are TRBV28 and TRBJ2-2; D gene unclear. V shed 2 bases and J shed 2 bases, with 12 bases lying between them. CDR1 MDHEN and CDR2 SYDVKM come from the germline V gene. CDR3 size: 16 residues. The CDR3 here is CASSLVTVINTGELFF. The DNA for the CDR3 is TGTGCCAGCAGTTTAGTTACAGTTATTAACACCGGGGAGCTGTTTTTT.

The V gene is TRBV28, the J gene TRBJ2-7, with TRBD1 matching over 9 bases. This CDR3 has 16 amino acids. The trim removed 10 bases at V and 1 base at J, leaving 14 bases unmatched. Germline CDR1 reads MDHEN; CDR2 reads SYDVKM. CDR3 in DNA: TGTGCCATCGCATCCTTCGACAGGGGGGTATCCTACGAGCAGTACTTC. Protein sequence: CAIASFDRGVSYEQYF.

The V call is TRBV7-6, the J call TRBJ1-2; 8 nucleotides match TRBD1. CDR1 and CDR2 (germline): SGHVS, FNYEAQ. The V and J ends lost 5 bases and 9 bases, in that order; junction bases with no gene match: 11. This CDR3 comprises 14 residues. The CDR3 sequence is CASSSGQGLLRYTF. Here the CDR3 DNA reads TGTGCCAGCAGCAGCGGACAGGGCCTACTTCGCTACACCTTC.

The chain carries TRBV29-1 and TRBJ2-2; weak D call: TRBD2 (5 bases). V was shortened by 5 bases and J by 8 bases, with 12 bases between the two germline ends. The CDR3 is 12 amino acids. Per germline, CDR1 SQVTM and CDR2 ANQGSEA. CDR3 amino acids: CSVRPRAGELFF. For the CDR3, the DNA is TGCAGCGTTCGGCCGAGGGCTGGGGAGCTGTTTTTT.

The CDR3 protein is CASSSSPRATSPLHF. In DNA form, the CDR3 reads TGTGCCAGCAGTTCGAGTCCCCGAGCGACTTCACCCCTCCACTTT. The V and J genes are TRBV27 and TRBJ1-6; D is ambiguous. Germline assignment: CDR1 MNHEY and CDR2 SMNVEV (reference sequence). The V and J ends lost 4 bases and 9 bases respectively, with 16 bases between them. This CDR3 has 15 residues.

The chain is built from TRBV6-6 and TRBJ2-7; 7 bases line up with TRBD2. CDR1 and CDR2 from the germline V gene are MNHNY and SVGAGI (reference sequence). J was trimmed by 5 bases and V by 5 bases; bases with no gene match: 6. This CDR3 has 13 residues. The CDR3 DNA follows: TGTGCCAGCAGTAATAGACTAGCACACGAGCAGTACTTC. Its translation: CASSNRLAHEQYF.

The rearrangement uses TRBV25-1 and TRBJ2-6; no clear D gene. The CDR3 totals 14 residues. Trimming removed 3 bases from V and 0 bases from J, with 3 bases in between. CDR1 and CDR2 from the germline V gene are MGHDK and SYGVNS. CDR3: CASSEASGANVLTF. The CDR3 nucleotides read TGTGCCAGCAGTGAGGCCTCTGGGGCCAACGTCCTGACTTTC.

V is TRBV5-1 and J is TRBJ2-5, with a tentative D call TRBD1 (6 bases). Per germline, CDR1 SGHRS and CDR2 YFSETQ. The CDR3 is made up of 16 amino acids. Trimming took off 0 bases at V and 5 bases at J, with 17 bases between the two ends. The chain's CDR3 is CASSLAQGPPSETQYF. The CDR3 nucleotides are TGCGCCAGCAGCTTGGCCCAGGGGCCCCCCTCGGAGACCCAGTACTTC.

This clone showed up just once. The rearrangement links TRBV19 to TRBJ2-1, with 7 nucleotides matching TRBD2. Germline trimming cut 7 bases from V and 3 bases from J; bases unmatched to any gene: 9. CDR1 is LNHDA, CDR2 SQIVND, per germline (reference sequence). The CDR3 length is 15 residues. CDR3 residues: CASKGLVSNYNEQFF. CDR3 bases: TGTGCCAGTAAAGGACTAGTTTCCAACTACAATGAGCAGTTCTTC.

V usage is TRBV6-4 and J usage is TRBJ2-1; D is possibly TRBD1 (6 bases). This CDR3 is built from 11 residues. V was trimmed by 6 bases and J by 14 bases, leaving 14 bases between them. Germline loops: CDR1 MRHNA, CDR2 SNTAGT. CDR3 nucleotide sequence: TGTGCCAGCAGGGCTAGACAGGTCAAGTTCTTC. Translated, it gives CASRARQVKFF.

The chain couples TRBV10-3 to TRBJ1-2, with 8 positions matching TRBD1. This CDR3 is built from 18 residues. The V gene end was trimmed by 0 bases and the J gene end by 5 bases; junction bases not matched to a gene: 14. In germline, CDR1 is ENHRY, CDR2 SYGVKD. This CDR3 reads CAISESGTNRGSRYGYTF. CDR3 nucleotide sequence: TGTGCCATCAGTGAGTCGGGGACTAACAGGGGGTCGAGGTATGGCTACACCTTC.

The J gene is TRBJ1-2, the V gene TRBV5-4, with no clear D. Between the trimmed V and J ends, which lost 6 bases and 6 bases, there was a span of 15 bases. The V gene's germline CDR1 is SGHNT and CDR2 YYREEE (reference sequence). The CDR3 extends over 13 amino acids. In DNA form, the CDR3 reads TGTGCCAGCATGTACGAAAAGGAGAATGGCTACACCTTC. Its translation: CASMYEKENGYTF.

The V call is TRBV28, the J call TRBJ2-7; TRBD1 might be the D (6 bases). This CDR3 region has 15 residues. V gave up 4 bases and J gave up 2 bases, with 15 bases separating them. Germline values: CDR1 MDHEN, CDR2 SYDVKM. CDR3 coding DNA: TGTGCCAGCAGTTCAACCGGGACAAACCCCTACGAGCAGTACTTC. It encodes CASSSTGTNPYEQYF.

In its sample, this clone was seen once. V gene TRBV27 combines with J gene TRBJ2-1, with 11 bases identical to TRBD2. The CDR3 is 15 amino acids. Germline CDR1 reads MNHEY; CDR2 reads SMNVEV (reference sequence). Unmatched junction bases numbered 4, after V lost 3 bases and J lost 6 bases. CDR3 region: CASSFELAGVNEQFF. For the CDR3, the DNA is TGTGCCAGCAGTTTTGAACTAGCGGGGGTCAATGAGCAGTTCTTC.

The chain joins TRBV6-1 to TRBJ2-7; D is perhaps TRBD1 (5 bases). Germline loops: CDR1 MNHNS, CDR2 SASEGT. The CDR3 totals 15 residues. V was shortened by 4 bases and J by 0 bases, with 13 bases between the two germline ends. As DNA, the CDR3 is TGTGCCAGCAGTGGTGGGGCGTGGAGCTCCTACGAGCAGTACTTC. This gives the protein CASSGGAWSSYEQYF.

This rearrangement joins TRBV28 to TRBJ2-3, with 7 bases aligning to TRBD1. Germline V lookup: CDR1 MDHEN, CDR2 SYDVKM. This CDR3 has 16 amino acids. The junction had 13 bases not matched to a gene; V was cut back by 8 bases and J by 2 bases. This CDR3 is CASRQGLRGYTDTQYF. CDR3 in DNA: TGTGCCAGCCGACAGGGTTTAAGGGGGTACACAGATACGCAGTATTTT.

In this sample, this clone turned up once. For the CDR3, the DNA is TGTGCCTGGAGCGTCAGGAACACCGGGGAGCTGTTTTTT. Translated, it gives CAWSVRNTGELFF. The J gene is TRBJ2-2, the V gene TRBV30; no clear D. Germline V CDR1 and CDR2: GTSNPN, SVGIG (reference sequence). Trimming cost V 3 bases and J 1 base, with 6 bases left between them. The CDR3 is 13 amino acids.

This chain uses TRBV5-6 with TRBJ1-5, with D uncertain. The CDR3 contains 13 residues. Trimming removed 1 base from V and 7 bases from J, with 9 bases in between. Germline V gene lookup returns CDR1 SGHDT and CDR2 YYEEEE. This chain's CDR3 is CASSLSGGQPQHF. The CDR3 nucleotides are TGTGCCAGCAGCTTGAGTGGAGGGCAGCCCCAGCATTTT.

This sequence joins TRBV28 and TRBJ2-7; 12 bases fit TRBD2. After removal of 6 bases from V and 3 bases from J, the junction contained 3 bases not matched to a gene. The CDR3 extends over 14 amino acids. Germline values: CDR1 MDHEN, CDR2 SYDVKM. CDR3 protein: CASRLAGGIYEQYF. The CDR3 DNA follows: TGTGCCAGCAGACTAGCGGGGGGAATCTACGAGCAGTACTTC.

This chain joins TRBV13 and TRBJ2-7; maybe TRBD2 (5 bases). Trimming removed 0 bases at V and 3 bases at J, with 9 bases between. Germline CDR1 is PRHDT and CDR2 is FYEKMQ (reference sequence). There are 14 residues in the CDR3. CDR3 DNA: TGTGCCAGCAGCTTAGGAGTTGCGGGCTACGAGCAGTACTTC. Translating gives CASSLGVAGYEQYF.

Turning to this clone: Relative to the germline gene, one junction end is altered; a read error may explain this. The gene calls are TRBV15 and TRBJ2-7, with 7 bases aligning to TRBD1. Looked up from germline, CDR1 is LNHNV and CDR2 is YYDKDF (reference sequence). This CDR3 contains 15 residues. In DNA, the CDR3 is TGTGCCACCAGCCGAGATCCCCAGGGGGAGAGCGAGCAGTACTTC. Translation: CATSRDPQGESEQYF.

V and J are TRBV28 and TRBJ2-1; D call uncertain. CDR1 is MDHEN, CDR2 SYDVKM, per germline. This CDR3 region has 14 residues. The V and J ends lost 4 bases and 6 bases respectively, with 13 bases between them. In nucleotides, the CDR3 is TGTGCCAGCAGTTCCCCTTCGCGCGGCAATGAGCAGTTCTTC. This sequence encodes CASSSPSRGNEQFF.

The chain employs TRBV6-1 and TRBJ1-1; 8 bases match TRBD1. V trimming: 2 bases; J trimming: 4 bases; junction bases outside the gene matches: 3. Germline lookup yields CDR1 MNHNS and CDR2 SASEGT. This CDR3 contains 14 residues. The CDR3 bases are TGTGCCAGCAGTGAAACCGACAGGGGCACTGAAGCTTTCTTT. Amino acid sequence: CASSETDRGTEAFF.